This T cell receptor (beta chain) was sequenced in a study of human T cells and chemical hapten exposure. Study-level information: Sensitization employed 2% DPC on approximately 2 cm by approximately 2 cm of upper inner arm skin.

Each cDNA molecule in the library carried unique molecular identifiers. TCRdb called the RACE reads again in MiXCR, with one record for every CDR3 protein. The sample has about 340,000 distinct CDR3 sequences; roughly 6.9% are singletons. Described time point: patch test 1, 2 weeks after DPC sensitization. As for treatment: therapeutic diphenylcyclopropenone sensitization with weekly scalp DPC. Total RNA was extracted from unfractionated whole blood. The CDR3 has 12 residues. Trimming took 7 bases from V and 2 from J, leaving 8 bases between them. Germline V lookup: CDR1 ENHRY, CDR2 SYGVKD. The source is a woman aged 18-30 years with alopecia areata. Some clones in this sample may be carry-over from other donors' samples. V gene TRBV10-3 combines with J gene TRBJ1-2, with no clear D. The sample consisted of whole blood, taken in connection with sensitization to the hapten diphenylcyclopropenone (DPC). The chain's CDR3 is CAIMSRNYGYTF. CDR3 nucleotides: TGTGCCATCATGAGCAGGAACTATGGCTACACCTTC.